This T cell receptor (beta chain) appears in the sequencing data of a study of brain T cells in children with intractable seizures. The CDR3 has 13 residues. V gave up 3 bases and J gave up 5 bases; unmatched junction bases: 0. Looked up from germline, CDR1 is KGHSH and CDR2 is LQKENI. The study's findings and limits: Clones missing pre-surgery may reflect undersampling of that blood sample.

Stated time point: blood from clinic visit 5 months post-surgery; TSC patient then seizure free. Before surgery, patients took at least one anti-epileptic drug. About this clone: The antigen is undetermined.

Sequencing used immunoSEQ multiplex PCR; TCRdb keeps in-frame clones, though not all of them. The sample consists of about 340,000 clones, over 85% of them appearing once. The rearrangement uses TRBV18 and TRBJ1-1, with 10 bases fitting TRBD1. The origin of this receptor is a boy younger than two with tuberous sclerosis and intractable seizures. Material: peripheral blood, obtained 4 to 5 months after surgery. The CDR3 spells CASSPDRGTEAFF. For the CDR3, the DNA is TGTGCCAGCTCACCGGACAGGGGGACTGAAGCTTTCTTT.